A selection of T cell receptor beta chains follows, all from one sample in a study of cytomegalovirus exposure and HLA in healthy donors. Clones were sequenced by immunoSEQ multiplex PCR, and TCRdb holds only the in-frame ones, with some missing. The table lists under 250,000 clones, around 84% of them singletons. What was sequenced was PBMCs. These receptors were collected from a girl aged 2-10 years in good health and CMV-seronegative. Each CDR3 is given with its conserved first and last residue. The order of the fields is D gene, V gene, J gene, clone size, CDR3 DNA, CDR3 protein. A D gene is named only where the DNA matches it firmly. Some rows mark clone size as missing; the rest say once, few, many or name a class of expanded clone.

D: NA
V: TRBV25-1
J: TRBJ1-4
size: NA
DNA: TGTGCCAGCAGTGATCCCGGACAGCCCAATGAAAAACTGTTTTTT
CDR3: CASSDPGQPNEKLFF

D: TRBD1
V: TRBV29-1
J: TRBJ1-4
size: NA
DNA: TGCAGCGTGGAGGGACAGGGAGGTGAAAAACTGTTTTTT
CDR3: CSVEGQGGEKLFF

D: NA
V: TRBV5-4
J: TRBJ2-2
size: NA
DNA: TGTGCCAGCAAGCTAGGGGTGAACACCGGGGAGCTGTTTTTT
CDR3: CASKLGVNTGELFF

D: NA
V: TRBV29-1
J: TRBJ2-3
size: NA
DNA: TGCAGCGTTGCGAGGGGCACAGATACGCAGTATTTT
CDR3: CSVARGTDTQYF

D: TRBD1
V: TRBV29-1
J: TRBJ2-5
size: NA
DNA: TGCAGCGTTGAAAAATATCGGTTATTGGGACAGGGGGATGGAGAGACCCAGTACTTC
CDR3: CSVEKYRLLGQGDGETQYF

D: NA
V: TRBV29-1
J: TRBJ1-1
size: NA
DNA: TGCAGCGTTGAAGTGAAGGGGATGAACACTGAAGCTTTCTTT
CDR3: CSVEVKGMNTEAFF

D: TRBD1
V: TRBV6-5
J: TRBJ2-5
size: NA
DNA: TGTGCCAGCAGTTACTCGGACAGGGCGGAGACCCAGTACTTC
CDR3: CASSYSDRAETQYF

D: NA
V: TRBV4-2
J: TRBJ1-1
size: NA
DNA: TGTGCCAGCAGCCAAGAAGTCGTTAGGGGCACTGAAGCTTTCTTT
CDR3: CASSQEVVRGTEAFF

D: NA
V: TRBV6-4
J: TRBJ2-1
size: once
DNA: TGTGCCAGCAGTGACTCGCGAGGGCTCGGTGAGCAGTTCTTC
CDR3: CASSDSRGLGEQFF

D: NA
V: TRBV5-1
J: TRBJ2-7
size: NA
DNA: TGCGCCAGCAGCCGCGGACAGTCCTACGAGCAGTACTTC
CDR3: CASSRGQSYEQYF

D: TRBD2
V: TRBV7-9
J: TRBJ2-7
size: NA
DNA: TGTTCCAGCAGCCGAAGGACTAGCGGGGGATCATACGAGCAGTACTTC
CDR3: CSSSRRTSGGSYEQYF

D: NA
V: TRBV5-1
J: TRBJ1-3
size: NA
DNA: TGCGCCAGCAGGAGTGCTGTGTCTGGAAACACCATATATTTT
CDR3: CASRSAVSGNTIYF

D: NA
V: TRBV27
J: TRBJ2-4
size: NA
DNA: TGTGCCAGCAACGGCGCACGGGTGGACATTCAGTACTTC
CDR3: CASNGARVDIQYF

D: NA
V: TRBV6-1
J: TRBJ2-1
size: NA
DNA: TGTGCCAGCAGTGAGGGGACCGCGGGGAATGAGCAGTTCTTC
CDR3: CASSEGTAGNEQFF

D: TRBD1
V: TRBV27
J: TRBJ1-1
size: NA
DNA: TGTGCCAGCAGTTTACCTCGGACAGGGGGGGTGAACACTGAAGCTTTCTTT
CDR3: CASSLPRTGGVNTEAFF

D: NA
V: TRBV20-1
J: TRBJ2-7
size: NA
DNA: TGCAGTGCTCTCCTTCTCCGGGAGTACTTC
CDR3: CSALLLREYF

D: NA
V: TRBV15
J: TRBJ2-7
size: NA
DNA: TGTGCCACCAGCAGAGATCGAGCGAACTCCTACGAGCAGTACTTC
CDR3: CATSRDRANSYEQYF

D: TRBD2
V: TRBV2
J: TRBJ2-1
size: NA
DNA: TGTGCCACCGGGACTAGCCTTATAAAGCAGTTCTTC
CDR3: CATGTSLIKQFF

D: TRBD2
V: TRBV15
J: TRBJ2-2
size: NA
DNA: TGTGCCACCAGCAGGAAGGGGTCTAGCGGGGGGGTCACCGGGGAGCTGTTTTTT
CDR3: CATSRKGSSGGVTGELFF

D: NA
V: TRBV7-8
J: TRBJ1-1
size: NA
DNA: TGTGCCAGCAGCTTCATGGAGGGCGGCACTGAAGCTTTCTTT
CDR3: CASSFMEGGTEAFF

D: NA
V: TRBV29-1
J: TRBJ2-7
size: NA
DNA: TGCAGCGTTGAAAATCCCGACGGGACCTACGAGCAGTACTTC
CDR3: CSVENPDGTYEQYF

D: NA
V: TRBV7-8
J: TRBJ2-6
size: NA
DNA: TGTGCCAGCACCTCCGGGAGAGCCGCCTTCTCTGGGGCCAACGTCCTGACTTTC
CDR3: CASTSGRAAFSGANVLTF

D: TRBD1
V: TRBV6-1
J: TRBJ2-7
size: NA
DNA: TGTGCCAGCTGGCCCGGGACAGGGCGTATCTACGAGCAGTACTTC
CDR3: CASWPGTGRIYEQYF

D: TRBD1
V: TRBV18
J: TRBJ1-5
size: NA
DNA: TGTGCCAGCTCTCGCGACAGGGGCCAGCCCCAGCATTTT
CDR3: CASSRDRGQPQHF

D: NA
V: TRBV11-2
J: TRBJ2-7
size: NA
DNA: TGTGCCAGCAGCTTAAGCCAGGTCTCCTACGAGCAGTACTTC
CDR3: CASSLSQVSYEQYF

D: NA
V: TRBV15
J: TRBJ1-2
size: NA
DNA: TGTGCCACCAGCAGAGAAGAGTGGGGGGAGTATGGCTACACCTTC
CDR3: CATSREEWGEYGYTF

D: NA
V: TRBV29-1
J: TRBJ1-2
size: NA
DNA: TGCAGCGCCTATATCTATGGCTACACCTTC
CDR3: CSAYIYGYTF

D: TRBD1
V: TRBV10-3
J: TRBJ2-5
size: once
DNA: TGTGCCATCGGACCGGGACAGGGAGGAGAGACCCAGTACTTC
CDR3: CAIGPGQGGETQYF

D: TRBD1
V: TRBV13
J: TRBJ1-2
size: NA
DNA: TGTGCCAGCAGCCGGAGACAGGGGGCGCGAGGCTACACCTTC
CDR3: CASSRRQGARGYTF

D: NA
V: TRBV5-4
J: TRBJ1-4
size: NA
DNA: TGTGCCAGCAGCTCCGGCCCAGGCCTACCTAATGAAAAACTGTTTTTT
CDR3: CASSSGPGLPNEKLFF

D: TRBD1
V: TRBV5-6
J: TRBJ2-3
size: NA
DNA: TGTGCCAGCAGCTTCGGACAGGGTCAACGAGATACGCAGTATTTT
CDR3: CASSFGQGQRDTQYF

D: TRBD1
V: TRBV7-9
J: TRBJ2-5
size: NA
DNA: TGTGCCAGCAGCACCGGACAGGAACAAGAGACCCAGTACTTC
CDR3: CASSTGQEQETQYF

D: TRBD2
V: TRBV6-1
J: TRBJ2-1
size: NA
DNA: TGTGCCAGCAGTGAGCGTAAGACTAGCGGGAGGGCCGTCAATGAGCAGTTCTTC
CDR3: CASSERKTSGRAVNEQFF

D: NA
V: TRBV19
J: TRBJ2-2
size: NA
DNA: TGTGCCAGTAGTATGCGGCGGGGCGGGATATTGAACACCGGGGAGCTGTTTTTT
CDR3: CASSMRRGGILNTGELFF

D: NA
V: TRBV6-1
J: TRBJ2-5
size: NA
DNA: TGTGCCAGCCGAAGCAGGGTGGCCCAGTACTTC
CDR3: CASRSRVAQYF

D: NA
V: TRBV13
J: TRBJ2-3
size: NA
DNA: TGTGCCAGCAGCCGCACACAGGGTAGTCTAATTGATACGCAGTATTTT
CDR3: CASSRTQGSLIDTQYF

D: NA
V: TRBV6-5
J: TRBJ2-7
size: few
DNA: TGTGCCAGCCCCAGCTACGAGCAGTACTTC
CDR3: CASPSYEQYF

D: NA
V: TRBV5-1
J: TRBJ1-1
size: NA
DNA: TGCGCCAGCAGCACGACGGGCACTGAAGCTTTCTTT
CDR3: CASSTTGTEAFF

D: TRBD1
V: TRBV5-1
J: TRBJ2-7
size: NA
DNA: TGCGCCAGCAGCCGACTGGACAGGGAGGTCGACGAGCAGTACTTC
CDR3: CASSRLDREVDEQYF

D: TRBD2
V: TRBV7-9
J: TRBJ2-7
size: NA
DNA: TGTGCCAGCACCGATTCCCGTAGCGGGTACTCCTACGAGCAGTACTTC
CDR3: CASTDSRSGYSYEQYF

D: NA
V: TRBV14
J: TRBJ2-5
size: NA
DNA: TGTGCCAGCAGCCACGCAGGAGGAGAGACCCAGTACTTC
CDR3: CASSHAGGETQYF